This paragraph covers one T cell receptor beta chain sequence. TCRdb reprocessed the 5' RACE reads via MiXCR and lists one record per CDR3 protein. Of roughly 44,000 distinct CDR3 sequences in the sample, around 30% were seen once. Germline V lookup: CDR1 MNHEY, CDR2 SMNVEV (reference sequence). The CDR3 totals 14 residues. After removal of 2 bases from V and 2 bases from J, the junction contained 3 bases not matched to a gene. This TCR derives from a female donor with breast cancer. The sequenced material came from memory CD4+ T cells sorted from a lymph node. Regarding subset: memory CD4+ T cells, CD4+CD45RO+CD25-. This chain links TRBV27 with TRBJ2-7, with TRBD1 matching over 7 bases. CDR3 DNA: TGTGCCAGCAGTTTACAGGGGGAGACCTACGAGCAGTACTTC. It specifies CASSLQGETYEQYF.